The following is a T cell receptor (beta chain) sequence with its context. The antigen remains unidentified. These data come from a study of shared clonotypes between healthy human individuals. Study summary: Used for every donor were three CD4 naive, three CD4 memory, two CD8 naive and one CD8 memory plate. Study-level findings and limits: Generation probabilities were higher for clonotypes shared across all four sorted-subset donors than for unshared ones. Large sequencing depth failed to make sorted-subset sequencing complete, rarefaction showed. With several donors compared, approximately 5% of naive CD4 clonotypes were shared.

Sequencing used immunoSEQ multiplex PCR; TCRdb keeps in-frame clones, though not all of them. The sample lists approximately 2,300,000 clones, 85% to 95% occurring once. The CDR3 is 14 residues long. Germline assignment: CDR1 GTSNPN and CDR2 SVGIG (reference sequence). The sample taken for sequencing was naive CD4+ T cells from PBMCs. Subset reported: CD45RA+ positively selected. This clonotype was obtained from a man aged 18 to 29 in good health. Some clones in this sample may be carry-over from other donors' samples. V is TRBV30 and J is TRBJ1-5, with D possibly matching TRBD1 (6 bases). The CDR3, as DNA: TGTGCTTTCTCAGGGGTTGCGGGCAATCAGCCCCAGCATTTT. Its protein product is CAFSGVAGNQPQHF.